This entry concerns a single T cell receptor beta chain. Trimming left V 1 base short and J 2 bases short, with 9 bases between. The CDR3 is 14 residues long. The germline V gene has CDR1 LGHNA and CDR2 YNFKEQ. The data derive from a study of shared clonotypes between healthy human individuals. The method was immunoSEQ multiplex PCR; TCRdb's version includes in-frame clones alone and lacks a portion of them. The sample lists 1.5 million to 2.5 million clones, just under 95% seen once, with 1% to 1.5% in the top ten. Terminally differentiated effector memory CD45RA+ cells were left out of the naive CD8 fraction, which was CD45RO-negative and positively selected for CCR7.

The sequencing sample was made of naive CD8+ T cells sorted from blood. This chain uses TRBV4-2 with TRBJ2-7; D is undetermined. This clonotype was obtained from a man between 18 and 29 years old in good health. CDR3 bases: TGTGCCAGCAGCCAAGGACCCGCCACCTACGAGCAGTACTTC. Its translation is CASSQGPATYEQYF.